This T cell receptor beta chain was documented in a study of cytomegalovirus exposure and HLA in healthy donors. Study conclusions and caveats: Association of a missense DCLRE1C variant with TCR beta V- and J-gene trimming was reported in a later analysis. Rarity held for most TCR sequences, but there were some public TCRs that occurred in many donors. CMV antigen specificity of a few CMV-associated chains was confirmed in vitro.

Trimming took off 7 bases at V and 0 bases at J, with 13 bases between the two ends. In germline, CDR1 is SNHLY, CDR2 FYNNEI. There are 15 residues in the CDR3. This clone was seen more than once but under ten times. Its antigen remains unidentified. Primers included in the PCR were 60 Vbeta and 13 Jbeta primers. Measured with immunoSEQ multiplex PCR; TCRdb has only the in-frame clones, and not every one. The data show 100,000 to 150,000 clones, about four fifths seen once. The sequence derives from a man in his forties in good health and CMV-seronegative. Sequences were obtained from PBMCs. V usage is TRBV2 and J usage is TRBJ2-1, with D perhaps matching TRBD2 (5 bases). The CDR3 DNA reads TGTGCCAGCAACGAGAGAGAGGGCTCCTACAATGAGCAGTTCTTC. As protein: CASNEREGSYNEQFF.